These 10 T cell receptor beta chains came from one sample sequenced in a study of shared T cell receptors in the human thymus. Generated by immunoSEQ multiplex PCR, the TCRdb table keeps only in-frame clones and is missing some. The sample consists of 700,000 to 750,000 clones, 75% to 90% of them appearing once. In addition, the sample was reused for a study of human thymus T cells.

The sequenced sample was thymocytes. The receptors stem from a girl less than two years old with a congenital heart defect.

The V and J genes are TRBV19 and TRBJ1-2; D may be TRBD1 (6 bases). The V and J ends lost 7 bases and 3 bases respectively, with 18 bases between them. This CDR3 is 15 amino acids long. Germline V gene sequence: CDR1 LNHDA, CDR2 SQIVND (reference sequence). In nucleotides, the CDR3 is TGTGCCAGTACCCCGGCTCAGGGGTGCGACTATGGCTACACCTTC. Amino acid sequence: CASTPAQGCDYGYTF.

The chain carries TRBV4-1 and TRBJ1-2; D possibly corresponds to TRBD1 (6 bases). Trimming pared 0 bases from V and 8 bases from J, leaving 10 bases between. The CDR3 is 13 amino acids. Germline V CDR1 and CDR2: MGHRA, YSYEKL. Here the CDR3 reads CASSQEGAEGYTF. The CDR3 region has the DNA TGCGCCAGCAGCCAAGAGGGGGCGGAAGGCTACACCTTC.

The chain combines TRBV6-5 with TRBJ2-2; D perhaps matches TRBD1 (6 bases). The CDR3 spans 15 residues. V gave up 5 bases and J gave up 9 bases, with 19 bases separating them. CDR1 and CDR2 from the germline V gene are MNHEY and SVGAGI. The CDR3 nucleotides read TGTGCCAGCAGTATACGCTCCGACAGGCGCAGGGAGCTGTTTTTT. Amino acid sequence: CASSIRSDRRRELFF.

This clone has a single count. The chain is built from TRBV5-6 and TRBJ1-5; TRBD1 matches 7 bases. CDR3 length: 18 amino acids. Germline CDR1 reads SGHDT; CDR2 reads YYEEEE. Trimming removed 1 base from V and 0 bases from J; junction bases left unmatched: 10. CDR3 sequence reads: CASSLTRDREHSNQPQHF. CDR3 sequence (DNA): TGTGCCAGCAGCTTGACCCGGGACAGAGAACATAGCAATCAGCCCCAGCATTTT.

This clone was observed once. This chain connects TRBV2 to TRBJ2-2; 10 bases fit TRBD2. Germline V gives CDR1 SNHLY, CDR2 FYNNEI. Trimming cost V 6 bases and J 1 base; bases outside gene matches: 5. The CDR3 spans 16 residues. CDR3 protein: CASRVSGGKNTGELFF. The CDR3 DNA follows: TGTGCCAGCAGAGTTAGCGGGGGGAAGAACACCGGGGAGCTGTTTTTT.

V and J are TRBV5-4 and TRBJ2-3; D is uncertain. CDR1 is SGHNT, CDR2 YYREEE, per germline (reference sequence). This CDR3 comprises 11 residues. V lost 3 bases and J 7 bases, leaving 6 bases between the germline ends. CDR3 loop: CASSSANTQYF. The DNA for the CDR3 is TGTGCCAGCAGCTCTGCGAATACGCAGTATTTT.

The V gene is TRBV5-1, the J gene TRBJ2-2, with 16 bases that match TRBD2. The V gene end was trimmed by 1 base and the J gene end by 0 bases; junction bases not matched to a gene: 6. Germline V gene data show CDR1 as SGHRS and CDR2 as YFSETQ. This CDR3 is built from 20 residues. This CDR3 is CASSLTGTSGGEANTGELFF. CDR3 sequence (DNA): TGCGCCAGCAGCTTGACCGGGACTAGCGGGGGGGAGGCGAACACCGGGGAGCTGTTTTTT.

V gene TRBV15 combines with J gene TRBJ2-1; 12 nucleotides line up with TRBD2. The length of the CDR3 is 21 residues. V lost 3 bases, J lost 5 bases, and 20 bases stayed unmatched. Germline V gene lookup returns CDR1 LNHNV and CDR2 YYDKDF (reference sequence). The CDR3 bases are TGTGCCACCAGCAGGGGTTCTGATACTAGCGGGGGGACCCAAACCGACAATGAGCAGTTCTTC. Translation: CATSRGSDTSGGTQTDNEQFF.

The chain recombines TRBV27 with TRBJ1-1; D gene ambiguous. V lost 3 bases to trimming and J lost 10 bases, with 9 bases between them. The germline CDR1 and CDR2 sequences are MNHEY and SMNVEV (reference sequence). The CDR3 is made up of 11 amino acids. The CDR3 reads CASSFFFRAFF. The CDR3 DNA follows: TGTGCCAGCAGTTTTTTCTTCCGAGCTTTCTTT.

The CDR3 sequence is CASSSTGFGGYTF. As DNA, the CDR3 is TGTGCCAGCAGCTCGACAGGGTTCGGCGGCTACACCTTC. The rearrangement joins TRBV7-9 to TRBJ1-2, with TRBD1 matching 7 bases. Germline loops: CDR1 SEHNR, CDR2 FQNEAQ (reference sequence). Trimming removed 4 bases from V and 8 bases from J; junction bases left unmatched: 7. The CDR3 runs 13 residues.